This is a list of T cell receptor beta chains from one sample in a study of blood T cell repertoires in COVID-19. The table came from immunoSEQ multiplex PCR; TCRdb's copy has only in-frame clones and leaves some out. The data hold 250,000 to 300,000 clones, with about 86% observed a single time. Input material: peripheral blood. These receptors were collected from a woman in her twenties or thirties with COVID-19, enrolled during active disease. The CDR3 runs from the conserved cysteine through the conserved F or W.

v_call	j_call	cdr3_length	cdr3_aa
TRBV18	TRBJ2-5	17	CASSQPLAGEPRETQYF
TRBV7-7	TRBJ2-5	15	CASSPTDRASPTQYF
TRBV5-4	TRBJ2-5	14	CASSFRGGGETQYF
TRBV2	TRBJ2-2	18	CASSLNPGLAEVTGELFF
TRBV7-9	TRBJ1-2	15	CASSLPDRGTRGYTF
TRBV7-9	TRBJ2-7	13	CASSLEGTAEQYF
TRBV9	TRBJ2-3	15	CASSPLSGGWDTQYF
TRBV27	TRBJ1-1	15	CASSLSLGANTEAFF
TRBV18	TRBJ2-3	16	CASSPRAGGNTDTQYF
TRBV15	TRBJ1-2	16	CATSRVPGNNNYGYTF
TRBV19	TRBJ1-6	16	CASSIRNRDINSPLHF
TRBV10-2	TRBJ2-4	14	CASSLRGPKNIQYF
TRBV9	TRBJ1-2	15	CASSAGRQGNYGYTF